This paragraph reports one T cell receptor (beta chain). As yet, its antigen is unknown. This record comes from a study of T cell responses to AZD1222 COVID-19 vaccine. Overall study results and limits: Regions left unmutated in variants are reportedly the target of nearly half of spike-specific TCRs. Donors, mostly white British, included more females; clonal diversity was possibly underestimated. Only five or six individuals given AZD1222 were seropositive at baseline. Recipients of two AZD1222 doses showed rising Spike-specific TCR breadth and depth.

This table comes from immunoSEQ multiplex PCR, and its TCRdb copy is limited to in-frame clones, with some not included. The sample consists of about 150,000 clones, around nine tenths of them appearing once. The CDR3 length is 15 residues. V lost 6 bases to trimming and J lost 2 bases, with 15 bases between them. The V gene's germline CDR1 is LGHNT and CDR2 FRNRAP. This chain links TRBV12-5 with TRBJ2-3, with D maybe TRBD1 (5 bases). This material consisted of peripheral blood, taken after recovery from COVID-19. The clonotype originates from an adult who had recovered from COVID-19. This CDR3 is CASGSSTAITDTQYF. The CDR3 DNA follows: TGTGCTAGTGGCTCGTCGACAGCGATCACAGATACGCAGTATTTT. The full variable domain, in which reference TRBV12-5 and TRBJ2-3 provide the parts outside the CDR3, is DARVTQTPRHKVTEMGQEVTMRCQPILGHNTVFWYRQTMMQGLELLAYFRNRAPLDDSGMPKDRFSAEMPDATLATLKIQPSEPRDSAVYFCASGSSTAITDTQYFGPGTRLTVL.